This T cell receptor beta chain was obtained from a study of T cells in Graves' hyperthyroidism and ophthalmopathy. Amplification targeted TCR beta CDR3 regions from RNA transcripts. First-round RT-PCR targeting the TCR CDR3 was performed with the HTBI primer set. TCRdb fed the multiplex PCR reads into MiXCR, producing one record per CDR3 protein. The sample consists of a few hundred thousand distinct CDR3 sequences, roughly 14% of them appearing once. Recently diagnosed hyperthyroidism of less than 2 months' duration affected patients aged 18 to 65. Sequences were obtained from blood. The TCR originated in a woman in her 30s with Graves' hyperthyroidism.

CDR3 sequence: CASSELSLNEKLFF. The CDR3 region has the DNA TGTGCCAGCAGTGAATTAAGCCTTAATGAAAAACTGTTTTTT. The chain links TRBV25-1 to TRBJ1-4; D is unresolved. The CDR3 totals 14 residues. V lost 1 base, J lost 4 bases, and 7 bases lay in between. Germline V gene lookup returns CDR1 MGHDK and CDR2 SYGVNS.